The sequence of this T cell receptor beta chain was determined in a study of cytomegalovirus exposure and HLA in healthy donors. In the study overall: HLA-typed donors contributed some 77 million unique TCRs, which were held in an early data release. Out of approximately 400 genotyped donors, about 76% belonged to the Caucasian-associated ancestry cluster.

Germline CDR1 MNHNS, CDR2 SASEGT. V shed 7 bases, J shed 5 bases, and the junction held 13 bases outside the gene matches. This CDR3 spans 15 amino acids. PCR primers comprised 60 Vbeta and 13 Jbeta primers. Method: immunoSEQ multiplex PCR; TCRdb's copy keeps in-frame clones and lacks some. The profile shows about 160,000 clones, 79% of them singletons. Study findings and constraints: According to a later analysis, donors in an Asian-associated ancestry cluster reportedly had fewer N-insertions than the 666-donor mean. Earlier analysis found most TCR beta V segments productive about 87% or about 30% of the time.

Concerning this clone itself: Its matching antigen is unknown.

J is TRBJ1-2 and V is TRBV6-1; 7 bases fit TRBD1. The receptor comes from a man aged 50-59 years in good health and CMV-seropositive. Material for sequencing was PBMCs. This chain's CDR3 is CASTFRAGGFYGYTF. CDR3 nucleotides: TGTGCCAGCACTTTTAGGGCAGGGGGTTTTTATGGCTACACCTTC.